The next 16 T cell receptor beta chains were all read from a single sample in a study of blood T cell repertoires in COVID-19. Some clones are missing from TCRdb's copy, which holds only in-frame ones; the method was immunoSEQ multiplex PCR. The data contain about 240,000 clones, 87% of them seen just once; the ten biggest clones take up around 2.6%. Sequencing used PBMCs or T cells enriched from blood (not recorded which). These receptors were obtained from a woman younger than 45 with acute COVID-19.

On this clone: A junction boundary mismatches the germline segment, possibly from a read error. The chain uses TRBV7-7 and TRBJ2-3, with TRBD2 identical over 12 bases. CDR1 is SSHAT, CDR2 FNYEAQ, per germline (reference sequence). There are 15 residues in the CDR3. The CDR3 DNA reads as TGTGCTAGCAGCTTAGGACTAGCGGGGACAGATACGCAGTATTTT. Protein: CASSLGLAGTDTQYF.

CDR3 in DNA: TGCGCCAGCAGCCAAGAAACCCCGGTGGGCAATCAGCCCCAGCATTTT. Protein: CASSQETPVGNQPQHF. The chain couples TRBV4-1 to TRBJ1-5, with D unresolved. V lost 0 bases and J lost 2, with 11 bases in between. CDR1 and CDR2 (germline): MGHRA, YSYEKL. This CDR3 is 16 amino acids long.

This chain uses TRBV19 with TRBJ1-6, with a tentative D call TRBD1 (6 bases). Trimming shortened V by 5 bases and J by 5 bases, and 10 bases separated the two germline ends. Germline V gives CDR1 LNHDA, CDR2 SQIVND (reference sequence). The CDR3 is made up of 14 amino acids. The CDR3 nucleotides read TGTGCCAGTAGTGATGCAGGGGATAATTCACCCCTCCACTTT. Translating gives CASSDAGDNSPLHF.

This chain uses TRBV27 with TRBJ2-3; TRBD1 is a possible D gene (5 bases). The CDR3 runs 16 residues. V was pared by 1 base and J by 2 bases, with 13 bases between. Per germline, CDR1 MNHEY and CDR2 SMNVEV (reference sequence). CDR3 amino acids: CASSLWAGQTTDTQYF. As DNA, the CDR3 is TGTGCCAGCAGTTTATGGGCAGGGCAAACCACAGATACGCAGTATTTT.

This chain joins TRBV15 and TRBJ1-1; weak D call: TRBD1 (5 bases). The V gene's germline CDR1 is LNHNV and CDR2 YYDKDF (reference sequence). V was clipped by 0 bases and J by 0 bases, with 8 bases between them. This CDR3 region has 15 residues. The CDR3 is CATSRESGLNTEAFF. CDR3 DNA: TGTGCCACCAGCAGAGAATCAGGGTTGAACACTGAAGCTTTCTTT.

V and J are TRBV5-1 and TRBJ2-6, with D uncertain. The germline CDR1 and CDR2 sequences are SGHRS and YFSETQ. The ends were cut back, 2 bases at V and 1 base at J, with 13 bases in the middle. The CDR3 spans 17 residues. CDR3 in DNA: TGCGCCAGCAGCTTATCGTCCAGAGGATCTGGGGCCAACGTCCTGACTTTC. Translating gives CASSLSSRGSGANVLTF.

This chain connects TRBV30 to TRBJ2-5, with TRBD1 matching 8 bases. This CDR3 has 12 residues. Germline lookup yields CDR1 GTSNPN and CDR2 SVGIG (reference sequence). The CDR3 is CAGDRGQETQYF. The DNA of the CDR3 is TGTGCTGGAGACAGGGGCCAAGAGACCCAGTACTTC.

The rearrangement links TRBV3-1 (or the pseudogene TRBV3-2) to TRBJ1-1; no firm D call. Trimming pared 0 bases from V and 7 bases from J, leaving 9 bases between. CDR3 length: 13 residues. Per germline, CDR1 LGHDT and CDR2 YNNKEL (reference sequence). CDR3 sequence: CASSQDLEVEAFF. CDR3 sequence (DNA): TGTGCCAGCAGCCAAGATTTGGAGGTTGAAGCTTTCTTT.

The V and J genes are TRBV7-9 and TRBJ2-5; D is possibly TRBD1 (7 bases). V was cut by 1 base and J by 5 bases, with 11 bases left in between. Germline loops: CDR1 SEHNR, CDR2 FQNEAQ (reference sequence). This CDR3 has 14 residues. In nucleotides, the CDR3 is TGTGCCAGCAGCTTAGTATCAGGGGGGGAGACCCAGTACTTC. It is translated as CASSLVSGGETQYF.

This rearrangement joins TRBV5-4 to TRBJ2-1; weak D call: TRBD2 (6 bases). There are 12 residues in the CDR3. The germline V gene encodes CDR1 SGHNT and CDR2 YYREEE (reference sequence). Trimming took off 0 bases at V and 10 bases at J, with 8 bases between the two ends. The CDR3 spells CASSLGGDEQFF. The CDR3 DNA follows: TGTGCCAGCAGCTTGGGGGGGGACGAGCAGTTCTTC. Filled out from reference TRBV5-4 and TRBJ2-1, the complete variable domain reads ETGVTQSPTHLIKTRGQQVTLRCSSQSGHNTVSWYQQALGQGPQFIFQYYREEENGRGNFPPRFSGLQFPNYSSELNVNALELDDSALYLCASSLGGDEQFFGPGTRLTVL.

In its sample, this clone was seen a few times. The chain has TRBV10-3 and TRBJ1-6, with D possibly being TRBD1 (6 bases). The V end was cut by 8 bases, the J end by 7 bases, with 15 bases between. The CDR3 sequence is 14 residues long. Germline assignment: CDR1 ENHRY and CDR2 SYGVKD. The CDR3, as DNA: TGTGCCATCGGCCCCACAGGGCAGAATTCACCCCTCCACTTT. It is translated as CAIGPTGQNSPLHF.

This clone occurred a few times. The CDR3 loop is CAINGGMSYEQYF. The CDR3, as DNA: TGTGCCATCAACGGGGGGATGTCCTACGAGCAGTACTTC. This chain joins TRBV10-3 and TRBJ2-7; 7 nucleotides align to TRBD2. This CDR3 contains 13 residues. Germline loops: CDR1 ENHRY, CDR2 SYGVKD. Losses at the gene ends were 7 bases for V and 1 base for J; bases not matched to a gene: 4.

The V gene is TRBV5-1, the J gene TRBJ2-7; TRBD1 matches at 9 bases. The germline gives CDR1 SGHRS, CDR2 YFSETQ. Trimming removed 4 bases from V and 2 bases from J; junction bases left unmatched: 19. CDR3 length: 19 amino acids. The CDR3 nucleotides are TGCGCCAGCAGCGGACGGACAGGGGTTAGGAAGGTGCCGACCTACGAGCAGTACTTC. Translated, it gives CASSGRTGVRKVPTYEQYF.

Turning to this clone: Its ends do not fully match the called genes, so a read error is possible. This chain joins TRBV4-2 and TRBJ1-1; TRBD1 agrees at 7 bases. Looked up from germline, CDR1 is LGHNA and CDR2 is YNFKEQ. The CDR3 totals 14 residues. CDR3 sequence: CASSQSDREKGEQF. For the CDR3, the DNA is TGTGCCAGCAGCCAAAGTGACAGGGAGAAGGGGGAGCAATTT.

CDR3 region: CASSLFRDYGYTF. CDR3 nucleotides: TGTGCCAGCAGTTTGTTCAGGGACTATGGCTACACCTTC. The rearrangement joins TRBV12-3 or TRBV12-4 to TRBJ1-2, with a possible D match to TRBD1 (5 bases). The CDR3 sequence is 13 residues long. With 3 bases removed from V and 3 bases from J, the gap between germline ends came to 8 bases.

This rearrangement joins TRBV27 to TRBJ2-7, with TRBD1 matching 7 bases. V was clipped by 5 bases and J by 0 bases; unmatched bases: 10. The CDR3 loop spans 16 amino acids. Germline CDR1 MNHEY, CDR2 SMNVEV (reference sequence). The CDR3 DNA is TGTGCCAGCAGTACTATGACAGGGAAGGACTCCTACGAGCAGTACTTC. This translates into CASSTMTGKDSYEQYF.